This T cell receptor beta chain was sequenced for a study of T cells in tuberculosis listed by TCRdb under 2018. About the study as a whole: In the study, CD1B tetramers and high-throughput TCR immunosequencing were combined to characterize T cells specific for the mycobacterial lipid antigen glucose monomycolate (GMM). A South African clinical cohort compared IGRA-negative adolescents, IGRA-positive adolescents with latent tuberculosis and adults with active tuberculosis, approximately ten per group. General study outcomes and caveats: A classifier using the diverse GMM-specific repertoire reached roughly 89% accuracy (AUROC about 0.9), compared with around 70% accuracy using GEM motif frequencies. The smaller NN-distances were partly driven by shorter CDR3-alpha lengths in active tuberculosis patients, and the difference for TCR-beta did not reach statistical significance. Compared with IGRA-negative controls, TCR-alpha repertoires from active tuberculosis had smaller mean NN-distances to GMM-specific TCRs, which suggests that these TCRs underwent clonal expansion. Which clinical samples got chosen depended on the availability of cryopreserved specimens, and the active tuberculosis cases were adults, whereas the controls were adolescents.

As regards this clone: Its cognate antigen has yet to be identified. The record has no base qualities; no much larger clone is one base away.

At study entry, adolescents were screened for latent tuberculosis infection using a tuberculin skin test and the QuantiFERON-TB GOLD In-Tube IGRA. Immunosequencing was performed on unsorted cryopreserved PBMC and covered roughly 100,000 T cells per clinical donor on average. Eleven high schools in the Worcester region of the Western Cape, South Africa, served as enrollment sites for adolescents aged 12 to 18 years. Around 10 adolescents infected with M. tuberculosis and about 10 uninfected adolescents were chosen and matched for age and sex. PBMC from adolescents were isolated by density centrifugation from freshly drawn heparinized blood and then cryopreserved. TCR libraries were generated with the immunoSEQ multiplex PCR assay, using TCR-beta and/or TCR-alpha/delta assays for each sample. The amplified TCR libraries were sequenced using the Illumina high-throughput platform. In the original analysis: Clustering and dimensionality reduction relied on pairwise TCRdist distances among GMM-specific receptors from T cells that were either sorted ex vivo or expanded in vitro. Each clinical repertoire was assigned a mean NN-distance score, defined as the average TCRdist to the nearest 10% of tetramer-positive reference sequences. To compute GEM TCR motif frequency, the fraction of unique TCRs matching known GEM sequences by V/J usage and CDR3 length was calculated. Linear discriminant analysis with leave-one-out cross-validation, implemented in scikit-learn, was used to classify active tuberculosis. The table was pulled from immuneACCESS by TCRdb, which kept in-frame rearrangements only. Such tables lose some clones; where checked, under half of the loss comes from unresolved V genes, and the rest has no known cause. The DNA was the basis for D and trimming; V, J and clone size are from that table. This sample lists about 30,000 clones; roughly 95% were detected once. Of the sample, about 8% falls within the top ten clones.

This TCR was recovered from a donor under 30 with latent tuberculosis or without tuberculosis infection. The sequenced sample was PBMCs.

This receptor has the CDR3 CAWSKAGKNTEAFF. The DNA reads as follows: TGTGCCTGGAGTAAGGCAGGGAAGAACACTGAAGCTTTCTTT. Rearrangement joined TRBV30 to TRBJ1-1; the D region possibly corresponds to TRBD1 (5 bases align). CDR1 is given as GTSNPN and CDR2 as SVGIG, both from the germline V gene (reference sequence). The trim is 2 bases for V and 1 base for J, with a gap of 11 bases between the germline ends. The CDR3 has 14 amino acids, counting the end cysteine and phenylalanine. Only the CDR3 DNA stays, 42 bases, in frame from base 1. With the rest looked up from the reference TRBV30 and TRBJ1-1 genes rather than sequenced, the full variable domain is SQTIHQWPATLVQPVGSPLSLECTVEGTSNPNLYWYRQAAGRGLQLLFYSVGIGQISSEVPQNLSASRPQDRQFILSSKKLLLSDSGFYLCAWSKAGKNTEAFFGQGTRLTVV.